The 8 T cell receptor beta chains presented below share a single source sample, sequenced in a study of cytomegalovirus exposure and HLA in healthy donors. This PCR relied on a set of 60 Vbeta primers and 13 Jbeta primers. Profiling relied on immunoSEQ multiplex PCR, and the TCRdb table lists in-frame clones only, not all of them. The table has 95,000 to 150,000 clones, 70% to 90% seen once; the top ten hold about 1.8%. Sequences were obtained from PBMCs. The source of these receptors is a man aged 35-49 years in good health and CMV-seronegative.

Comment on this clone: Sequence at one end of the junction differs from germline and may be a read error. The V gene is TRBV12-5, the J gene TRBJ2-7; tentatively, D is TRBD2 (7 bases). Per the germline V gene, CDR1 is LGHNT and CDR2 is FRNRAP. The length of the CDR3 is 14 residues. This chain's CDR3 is CASAKGGRSYGQYF. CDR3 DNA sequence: TGTGCTAGTGCTAAGGGGGGGAGGTCCTACGGGCAGTACTTC.

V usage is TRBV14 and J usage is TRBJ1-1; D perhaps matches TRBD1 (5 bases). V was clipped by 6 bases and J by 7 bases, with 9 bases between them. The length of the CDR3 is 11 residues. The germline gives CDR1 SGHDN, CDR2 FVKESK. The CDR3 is CASSLGGEAFF. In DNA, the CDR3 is TGTGCCAGCAGTTTGGGGGGTGAAGCTTTCTTT.

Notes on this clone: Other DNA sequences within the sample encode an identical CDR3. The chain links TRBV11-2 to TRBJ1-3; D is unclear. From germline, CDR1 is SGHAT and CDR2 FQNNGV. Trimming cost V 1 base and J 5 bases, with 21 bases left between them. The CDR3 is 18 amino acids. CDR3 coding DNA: TGTGCCAGCAGCTTAGGAGTTTTAGCTTCGTCTTCGAGAAACACCATATATTTT. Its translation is CASSLGVLASSSRNTIYF.

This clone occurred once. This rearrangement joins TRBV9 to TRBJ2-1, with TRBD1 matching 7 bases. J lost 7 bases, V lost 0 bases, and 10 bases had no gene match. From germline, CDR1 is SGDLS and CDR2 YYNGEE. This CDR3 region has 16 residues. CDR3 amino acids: CASSVAGQLGPNEQFF. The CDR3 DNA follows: TGTGCCAGCAGCGTAGCGGGACAGCTAGGCCCTAATGAGCAGTTCTTC.

The CDR3 sequence: CASSLRTGYDEQFF. DNA for the CDR3: TGTGCCAGCAGCCTGCGGACAGGGTATGATGAGCAGTTCTTC. V is TRBV2 and J is TRBJ2-1, with 8 bases identical to TRBD1. CDR1 is SNHLY and CDR2 is FYNNEI in the germline V gene. J gave up 8 bases and V 6 bases, and 9 bases lay outside the gene matches. This CDR3 has 14 residues.

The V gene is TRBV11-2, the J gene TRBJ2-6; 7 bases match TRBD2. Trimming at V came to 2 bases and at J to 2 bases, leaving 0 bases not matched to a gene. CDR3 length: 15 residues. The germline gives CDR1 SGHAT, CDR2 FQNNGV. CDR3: CASSLSGTGANVLTF. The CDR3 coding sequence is TGTGCCAGCAGCTTAAGCGGGACTGGGGCCAACGTCCTGACTTTC.

The CDR3 region has the DNA TGTGCCAGCAGCCCTAGGGGTTCAGGTTTGAACACTGAAGCTTTCTTT. Protein product: CASSPRGSGLNTEAFF. The genes are TRBV7-9 and TRBJ1-1; D is perhaps TRBD1 (5 bases). This CDR3 is built from 16 residues. Germline loops: CDR1 SEHNR, CDR2 FQNEAQ (reference sequence). Trimming stripped 5 bases from V and 0 bases from J, with 16 bases between. Together with reference TRBV7-9 and TRBJ1-1, the CDR3 gives the full variable domain: DTGVSQNPRHKITKRGQNVTFRCDPISEHNRLYWYRQTLGQGPEFLTYFQNEAQLEKSRLLSDRFSAERPKGSFSTLEIQRTEQGDSAMYLCASSPRGSGLNTEAFFGQGTRLTVV.

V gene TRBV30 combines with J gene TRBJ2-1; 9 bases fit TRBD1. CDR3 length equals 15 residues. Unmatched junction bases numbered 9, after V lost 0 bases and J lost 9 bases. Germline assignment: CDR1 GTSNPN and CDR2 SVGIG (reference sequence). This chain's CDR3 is CAWSVLQGAFGEQFF. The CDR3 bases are TGTGCCTGGAGTGTGTTACAGGGGGCCTTTGGTGAGCAGTTCTTC. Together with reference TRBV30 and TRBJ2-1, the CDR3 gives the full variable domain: SQTIHQWPATLVQPVGSPLSLECTVEGTSNPNLYWYRQAAGRGLQLLFYSVGIGQISSEVPQNLSASRPQDRQFILSSKKLLLSDSGFYLCAWSVLQGAFGEQFFGPGTRLTVL.